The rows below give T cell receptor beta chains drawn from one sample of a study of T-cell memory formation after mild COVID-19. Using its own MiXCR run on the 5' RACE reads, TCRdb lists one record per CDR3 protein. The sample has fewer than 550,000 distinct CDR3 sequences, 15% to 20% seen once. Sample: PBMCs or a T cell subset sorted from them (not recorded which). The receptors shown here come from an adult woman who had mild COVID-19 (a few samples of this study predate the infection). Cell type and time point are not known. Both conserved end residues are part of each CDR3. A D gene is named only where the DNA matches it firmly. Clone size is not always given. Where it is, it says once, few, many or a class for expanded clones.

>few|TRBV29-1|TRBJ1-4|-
TGCAGCGTCGGGGTCGGGGGTGGCGAAAAACTGTTTTTT
CSVGVGGGEKLFF
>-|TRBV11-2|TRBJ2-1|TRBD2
TGTGCCAGCAGCTTACTTCGGGGGGACAATGAGCAGTTCTTC
CASSLLRGDNEQFF
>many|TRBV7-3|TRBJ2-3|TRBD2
TGTGCCAGCAGCTTAGTGCCCCTAGCGGGGGCTGTAGATACGCAGTATTTT
CASSLVPLAGAVDTQYF
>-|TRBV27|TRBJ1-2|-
TGTGCCAGCAGTTTATCCTGGGCAGGTGGCTATGGCTACACCTTC
CASSLSWAGGYGYTF
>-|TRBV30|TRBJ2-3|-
TGTGCCTGGAACCTTGCGGATACGCAGTATTTT
CAWNLADTQYF
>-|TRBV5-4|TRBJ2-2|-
TGTGCCAGCAGCTTTGGTTCTAACACCGGGGAGCTGTTTTTT
CASSFGSNTGELFF
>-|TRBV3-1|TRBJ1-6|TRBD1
TGTGCCAGCGGTAGGGGGCCCTTGACCCTCCACTTT
CASGRGPLTLHF
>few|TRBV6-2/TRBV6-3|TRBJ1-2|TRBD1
TGTGCCAGCAGTACAGGGGCGGGCTATGGCTACACCTTC
CASSTGAGYGYTF
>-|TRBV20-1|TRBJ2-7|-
TGCAGTGCTAGGGGGACGGGCATCTACGAGCAGTACTTC
CSARGTGIYEQYF
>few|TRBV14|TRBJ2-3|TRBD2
TGTGCCAGCAGCCAAGGCCCAGCGGGGGGCCGAATCGGAAATACGCAGTATTTT
CASSQGPAGGRIGNTQYF
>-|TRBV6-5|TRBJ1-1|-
TGTGCCAGCAGTTACGAATGGCAGGCGAACACTGAAGCTTTCTTT
CASSYEWQANTEAFF
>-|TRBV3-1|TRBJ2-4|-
TGTGCCAGCAGCCAAACAGCGGTAGCCAAAAACATTCAGTACTTC
CASSQTAVAKNIQYF
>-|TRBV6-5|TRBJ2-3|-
TGTGCCAGCAGTTACCGGGGGCACACAGATACGCAGTATTTT
CASSYRGHTDTQYF
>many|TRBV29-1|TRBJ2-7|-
TGCAGCATGATAAAGGGGAAGGGGGGAGAGCAGTACTTC
CSMIKGKGGEQYF